These 29 T cell receptor beta chains were all obtained from the same sample, sequenced in a study of cytomegalovirus exposure and HLA in healthy donors. PCR amplification relied on 60 Vbeta primers (plus 13 Jbeta primers). Repertoires were generated with immunoSEQ multiplex PCR, while TCRdb's copy carries only in-frame clones and drops some. In the table there are under 55,000 clones, around 69% of which are singletons. Sequences were obtained from PBMCs. The receptor set was obtained from a woman in her twenties or thirties in good health and CMV-seronegative.

The chain recombines TRBV30 with TRBJ1-6, with a tentative D call TRBD1 (5 bases). CDR1 is GTSNPN and CDR2 is SVGIG in the germline V gene (reference sequence). The CDR3 runs 15 residues. Trimming removed 0 bases at V and 8 bases at J, with 14 bases between. Written as DNA, the CDR3 is TGTGCCTGGAGTGTACGGTCAGGGTTCGATTCACCCCTCCACTTT. It specifies CAWSVRSGFDSPLHF.

V gene TRBV7-9 combines with J gene TRBJ1-3, with D perhaps matching TRBD1 (6 bases). This CDR3 contains 16 residues. Trimming cost V 3 bases and J 0 bases, with 12 bases left between them. From germline, CDR1 is SEHNR and CDR2 FQNEAQ (reference sequence). CDR3 nucleotide sequence: TGTGCCAGCAGCTTCAGGGGTTCCAACTCTGGAAACACCATATATTTT. Residues: CASSFRGSNSGNTIYF.

V is TRBV29-1 and J is TRBJ2-6; possibly TRBD2 for D (6 bases). With 4 bases removed from V and 7 bases from J, the gap between germline ends came to 20 bases. The V gene's germline CDR1 is SQVTM and CDR2 ANQGSEA. The CDR3 covers 16 residues. The CDR3 spells CSVGPGGVSSANVLTF. CDR3 in DNA: TGCAGCGTTGGGCCCGGGGGAGTGTCTTCCGCCAACGTCCTGACTTTC.

The chain uses TRBV7-9 and TRBJ1-1; no clear D. Germline CDR1 reads SEHNR; CDR2 reads FQNEAQ (reference sequence). The CDR3 covers 15 residues. Trimming left V 2 bases short and J 0 bases short, with 10 bases between. The CDR3 DNA reads as TGTGCCAGCAGCTTACTGGGCCGAATGAACACTGAAGCTTTCTTT. Encoded protein: CASSLLGRMNTEAFF. Filled out from reference TRBV7-9 and TRBJ1-1, the complete variable domain reads DTGVSQNPRHKITKRGQNVTFRCDPISEHNRLYWYRQTLGQGPEFLTYFQNEAQLEKSRLLSDRFSAERPKGSFSTLEIQRTEQGDSAMYLCASSLLGRMNTEAFFGQGTRLTVV.

V gene TRBV27 combines with J gene TRBJ2-3; D perhaps matches TRBD2 (5 bases). Trimming shortened V by 5 bases and J by 2 bases, and 11 bases separated the two germline ends. CDR1 and CDR2 from the germline V gene are MNHEY and SMNVEV (reference sequence). This CDR3 is 14 amino acids long. The CDR3 loop is CASSKSGNTDTQYF. CDR3 bases: TGTGCCAGCAGTAAGAGCGGAAACACAGATACGCAGTATTTT.

V and J are TRBV5-1 and TRBJ2-1; tentative D call: TRBD2 (6 bases). This CDR3 has 14 residues. V was shortened by 1 base and J by 8 bases, with 13 bases between the two germline ends. CDR1 and CDR2 from the germline V gene are SGHRS and YFSETQ. CDR3 sequence reads: CASSLNGGGDEQFF. In DNA form, the CDR3 reads TGCGCCAGCAGCTTGAACGGGGGAGGCGATGAGCAGTTCTTC. The full variable domain, in which reference TRBV5-1 and TRBJ2-1 provide the parts outside the CDR3, is KAGVTQTPRYLIKTRGQQVTLSCSPISGHRSVSWYQQTPGQGLQFLFEYFSETQRNKGNFPGRFSGRQFSNSRSEMNVSTLELGDSALYLCASSLNGGGDEQFFGPGTRLTVL.

This rearrangement joins TRBV28 to TRBJ1-6, with TRBD1 matching 10 bases. Trimming at V came to 3 bases and at J to 8 bases, leaving 4 bases not matched to a gene. Germline V lookup: CDR1 MDHEN, CDR2 SYDVKM. The CDR3 is made up of 15 amino acids. This CDR3 is CASSFRGTGDSPLHF. The CDR3 DNA reads as TGTGCCAGCAGTTTCCGTGGGACAGGGGATTCACCCCTCCACTTT. Together with reference TRBV28 and TRBJ1-6, the CDR3 gives the full variable domain: DVKVTQSSRYLVKRTGEKVFLECVQDMDHENMFWYRQDPGLGLRLIYFSYDVKMKEKGDIPEGYSVSREKKERFSLILESASTNQTSMYLCASSFRGTGDSPLHFGNGTRLTVT.

The chain carries TRBV30 and TRBJ1-1, with 7 nucleotides matching TRBD1. Germline values: CDR1 GTSNPN, CDR2 SVGIG (reference sequence). With 3 bases clipped from V and 10 bases from J, the junction kept 11 bases outside the gene matches. The CDR3 contains 13 residues. The CDR3 coding sequence is TGTGCCTGGAGCCTTGAGCCTCACAGGGGAGCTTTCTTT. As protein: CAWSLEPHRGAFF. Complete variable domain (other parts from reference TRBV30 and TRBJ1-1): SQTIHQWPATLVQPVGSPLSLECTVEGTSNPNLYWYRQAAGRGLQLLFYSVGIGQISSEVPQNLSASRPQDRQFILSSKKLLLSDSGFYLCAWSLEPHRGAFFGQGTRLTVV.

The chain is built from TRBV6-5 and TRBJ1-1; D gene uncertain. The CDR3 length is 14 residues. Trimming shortened V by 2 bases and J by 2 bases, and 9 bases separated the two germline ends. CDR1 is MNHEY, CDR2 SVGAGI, per germline. The CDR3 spells CASSYRRQNTEAFF. CDR3 coding DNA: TGTGCCAGCAGTTACCGAAGACAAAACACTGAAGCTTTCTTT.

The V and J genes are TRBV5-4 and TRBJ2-6, with 10 positions matching TRBD1. The germline V gene encodes CDR1 SGHNT and CDR2 YYREEE (reference sequence). This CDR3 has 18 residues. Trimming removed 4 bases from V and 0 bases from J; junction bases left unmatched: 7. CDR3 in DNA: TGTGCCAGCAGCCCGAGGACAGGGGGGAGCTCTGGGGCCAACGTCCTGACTTTC. This encodes CASSPRTGGSSGANVLTF.

The chain combines TRBV2 with TRBJ2-7, with a weak D call TRBD1 (5 bases). The CDR3 length is 15 residues. Germline CDR1 is SNHLY and CDR2 is FYNNEI. Trimming left V 3 bases short and J 1 base short, with 13 bases between. CDR3 amino acids: CASSDEGVPSYEQYF. CDR3 in DNA: TGTGCCAGCAGTGACGAAGGGGTTCCTTCCTACGAGCAGTACTTC.

The chain carries TRBV30 and TRBJ2-2, with TRBD2 as a possible D gene (6 bases). Trimming cost V 5 bases and J 7 bases, with 11 bases left between them. The CDR3 loop spans 12 amino acids. Germline CDR1 GTSNPN, CDR2 SVGIG (reference sequence). This CDR3 is CAWASGVGELFF. In DNA form, the CDR3 reads TGTGCCTGGGCTTCGGGGGTCGGGGAGCTGTTTTTT.

The chain joins TRBV5-1 to TRBJ2-2; TRBD1 might be the D (6 bases). Germline lookup yields CDR1 SGHRS and CDR2 YFSETQ. V lost 1 base to trimming and J lost 7 bases, with 11 bases between them. This CDR3 comprises 14 residues. In nucleotides, the CDR3 is TGCGCCAGCAGCTTGATGGACAGAGGCGGGGAGCTGTTTTTT. This encodes CASSLMDRGGELFF.

This clone was seen a handful of times. V usage is TRBV7-9 and J usage is TRBJ1-4; possible D gene TRBD1, 5 bases. V lost 2 bases to trimming and J lost 8 bases, with 15 bases between them. The CDR3 extends over 15 amino acids. Germline CDR1 reads SEHNR; CDR2 reads FQNEAQ (reference sequence). The CDR3 bases are TGTGCCAGCAGCTTATTTCGAACTTCAGGGGAAAAACTGTTTTTT. Translating it yields CASSLFRTSGEKLFF.

The V call is TRBV29-1, the J call TRBJ1-6, with D possibly TRBD1 on 5 matching bases. The CDR3 covers 12 residues. The germline CDR1 and CDR2 sequences are SQVTM and ANQGSEA. V gave up 7 bases and J gave up 17 bases, with 21 bases separating them. CDR3 DNA sequence: TGCAGCGCCATCGTAGGGGCCGGGTTCATCCACTTT. Its protein product is CSAIVGAGFIHF.

The rearrangement joins TRBV28 to TRBJ2-3; 8 nucleotides line up with TRBD2. The CDR3 loop spans 16 amino acids. Trimming cost V 2 bases and J 2 bases; bases outside gene matches: 6. The germline gives CDR1 MDHEN, CDR2 SYDVKM. The CDR3 nucleotides read TGTGCCAGCAGTTTAAACGGGACTAGTTACACAGATACGCAGTATTTT. This encodes CASSLNGTSYTDTQYF.

The chain is built from TRBV25-1 and TRBJ2-2; 8 positions match TRBD2. The CDR3 totals 14 residues. With V trimmed by 8 bases and J by 3 bases, 5 bases remained unmatched. Germline loops: CDR1 MGHDK, CDR2 SYGVNS. CDR3 in amino acids: CASRGGPDTGELFF. The CDR3 DNA is TGTGCCAGCCGGGGGGGCCCGGACACCGGGGAGCTGTTTTTT. The complete variable domain, with remaining parts taken from reference TRBV25-1 and TRBJ2-2, reads EADIYQTPRYLVIGTGKKITLECSQTMGHDKMYWYQQDPGMELHLIHYSYGVNSTEKGDLSSESTVSRIRTEHFPLTLESARPSHTSQYLCASRGGPDTGELFFGEGSRLTVL.

The chain has TRBV29-1 and TRBJ2-5, with 12 bases matching TRBD2. Germline trimming cut 6 bases from V and 2 bases from J; bases unmatched to any gene: 10. This CDR3 spans 16 amino acids. Germline V gene lookup returns CDR1 SQVTM and CDR2 ANQGSEA. In DNA, the CDR3 is TGCAGCGTCCCTGCACTAGCGGGGGGTCAACAAGAGACCCAGTACTTC. As protein: CSVPALAGGQQETQYF.

The chain employs TRBV7-2 and TRBJ2-3; 13 bases map to TRBD2. V shed 6 bases and J 2 bases; nucleotides not matched to a gene: 2. This CDR3 is 15 amino acids long. Germline CDR1 is SGHTA and CDR2 is FQGNSA. The CDR3 nucleotides are TGTGCCAGCAGGACTAGCGGGGGGATCACAGATACGCAGTATTTT. It is translated as CASRTSGGITDTQYF.

The rearrangement links TRBV4-1 to TRBJ2-1; D is perhaps TRBD1 (6 bases). Germline loops: CDR1 MGHRA, CDR2 YSYEKL. V lost 1 base and J 7 bases, leaving 20 bases between the germline ends. This CDR3 comprises 17 residues. CDR3 nucleotides: TGCGCCAGCAGCCAAGGGCTCCTCAGGGGAAGACGGAATGAGCAGTTCTTC. It is translated as CASSQGLLRGRRNEQFF.

With respect to this clone: Relative to the germline gene, one junction end is altered; a read error may explain this. The gene calls are TRBV6-5 and TRBJ1-5; 7 nucleotides match TRBD1. Per the germline V gene, CDR1 is MNHEY and CDR2 is SVGAGI. The CDR3 loop spans 16 amino acids. The CDR3: CASSNSRGYGNQPQHF. DNA of the CDR3: TGTGCTAGCAGTAACTCCAGGGGGTATGGCAATCAGCCCCAGCATTTT.

This clone was counted between two and nine times. The chain recombines TRBV4-2 with TRBJ2-3; 9 nucleotides line up with TRBD2. Germline CDR1 is LGHNA and CDR2 is YNFKEQ. The trim removed 0 bases at V and 1 base at J, leaving 2 bases unmatched. The CDR3 consists of 16 residues. CDR3 amino acids: CASSQELAGGTDTQYF. Written as DNA, the CDR3 is TGTGCCAGCAGCCAAGAGTTAGCGGGGGGCACAGATACGCAGTATTTT.

This clone was detected only a few times. This chain links TRBV5-6 with TRBJ2-7, with 12 nucleotides matching TRBD1. V was pared by 2 bases and J by 5 bases, with 11 bases of the junction left unmatched. This CDR3 region has 17 residues. CDR1 SGHDT and CDR2 YYEEEE come from the germline V gene. The CDR3 loop reads CASSLRRRDRGLHEQYF. The CDR3 nucleotides are TGTGCCAGCAGCTTACGGCGGCGGGACAGGGGGCTCCACGAGCAGTACTTC.

The chain carries TRBV7-2 and TRBJ2-1, with TRBD1 matching over 8 bases. With V trimmed by 5 bases and J by 4 bases, 10 bases remained unmatched. This CDR3 is 16 amino acids long. The germline V gene encodes CDR1 SGHTA and CDR2 FQGNSA. The CDR3 bases are TGTGCCAGCAGCCTCCACCGGGACAGGCCGTACAATGAGCAGTTCTTC. Amino acids: CASSLHRDRPYNEQFF.

This clone turned up a few times. V is TRBV2 and J is TRBJ2-7, with no clear D. CDR1 and CDR2 from the germline V gene are SNHLY and FYNNEI. V gave up 4 bases and J gave up 9 bases, with 10 bases separating them. The CDR3 contains 11 residues. CDR3 in amino acids: CASSVFPGQYF. CDR3 nucleotide sequence: TGTGCCAGCAGTGTATTCCCCGGGCAGTACTTC.

The V and J genes are TRBV30 and TRBJ2-3; tentatively, D is TRBD2 (6 bases). The V gene lost 0 bases and the J gene lost 4 bases, with 23 bases spanning the gap. CDR1 is GTSNPN, CDR2 SVGIG, per germline (reference sequence). The CDR3 length is 18 residues. In DNA form, the CDR3 reads TGTGCCTGGAGTGTGGGGGTTGGTGTCGGGGGAATATCAGATACGCAGTATTTT. Its translation: CAWSVGVGVGGISDTQYF.

A word on this clone: In the same sample, other DNA sequences code for this CDR3. V is TRBV30 and J is TRBJ1-1, with D hard to call. Trimming pared 2 bases from V and 1 base from J, leaving 8 bases between. Per germline, CDR1 GTSNPN and CDR2 SVGIG (reference sequence). The CDR3 is 13 amino acids. The CDR3 is CAWSRQENTEAFF. Written as DNA, the CDR3 is TGTGCCTGGAGTCGGCAGGAGAACACTGAAGCTTTCTTT.

This clone was counted a few times. V usage is TRBV6-5 and J usage is TRBJ1-1; 8 nucleotides align to TRBD1. This CDR3 is 13 amino acids long. The germline V gene has CDR1 MNHEY and CDR2 SVGAGI. J gave up 4 bases and V 5 bases, and 3 bases lay outside the gene matches. CDR3 sequence: CASSQQGGTEAFF. In DNA form, the CDR3 reads TGTGCCAGCAGTCAACAGGGGGGCACTGAAGCTTTCTTT.

The chain recombines TRBV25-1 with TRBJ2-1, with TRBD1 matching 7 bases. The CDR3 is 17 residues long. Germline CDR1 reads MGHDK; CDR2 reads SYGVNS. Unmatched junction bases numbered 10, after V lost 4 bases and J lost 1 base. DNA for the CDR3: TGTGCCAGCAGTGGAAATCATCGGGACAGATCCTACAATGAGCAGTTCTTC. This gives the protein CASSGNHRDRSYNEQFF.